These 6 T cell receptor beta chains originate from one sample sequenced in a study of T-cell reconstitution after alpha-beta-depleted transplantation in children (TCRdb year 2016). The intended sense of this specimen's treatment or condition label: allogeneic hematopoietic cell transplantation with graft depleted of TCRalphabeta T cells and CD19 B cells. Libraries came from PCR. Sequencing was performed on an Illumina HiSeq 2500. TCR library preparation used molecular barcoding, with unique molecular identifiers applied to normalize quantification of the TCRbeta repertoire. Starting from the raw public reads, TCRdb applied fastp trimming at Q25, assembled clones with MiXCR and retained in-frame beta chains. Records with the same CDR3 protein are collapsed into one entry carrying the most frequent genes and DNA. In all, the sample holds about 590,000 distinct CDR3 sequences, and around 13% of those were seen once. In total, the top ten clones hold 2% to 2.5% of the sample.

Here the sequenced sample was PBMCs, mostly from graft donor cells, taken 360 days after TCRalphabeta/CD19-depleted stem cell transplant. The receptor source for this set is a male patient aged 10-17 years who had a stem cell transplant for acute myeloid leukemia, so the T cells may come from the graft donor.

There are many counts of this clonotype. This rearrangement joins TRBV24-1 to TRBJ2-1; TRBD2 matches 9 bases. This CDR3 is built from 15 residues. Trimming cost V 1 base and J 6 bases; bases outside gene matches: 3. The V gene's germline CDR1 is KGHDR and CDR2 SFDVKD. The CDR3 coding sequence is TGTGCCACCAGTGATTTCCCGACTAGCGGCAATGAGCAGTTCTTC. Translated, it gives CATSDFPTSGNEQFF.

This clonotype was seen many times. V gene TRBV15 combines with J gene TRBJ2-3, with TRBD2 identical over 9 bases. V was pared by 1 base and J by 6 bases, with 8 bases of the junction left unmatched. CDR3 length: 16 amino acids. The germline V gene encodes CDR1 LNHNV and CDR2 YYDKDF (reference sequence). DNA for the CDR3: TGTGCCACCAGCAGAGTTTCTAGCGGGACGGGGGATACGCAGTATTTT. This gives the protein CATSRVSSGTGDTQYF.

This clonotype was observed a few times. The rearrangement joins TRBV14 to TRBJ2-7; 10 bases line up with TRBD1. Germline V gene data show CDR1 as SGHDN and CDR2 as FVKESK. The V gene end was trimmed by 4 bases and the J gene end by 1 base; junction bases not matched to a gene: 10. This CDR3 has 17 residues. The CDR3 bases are TGTGCCAGCAGCCCCTACCCGGGACAGGGGCCATCCTACGAGCAGTACTTC. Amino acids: CASSPYPGQGPSYEQYF.

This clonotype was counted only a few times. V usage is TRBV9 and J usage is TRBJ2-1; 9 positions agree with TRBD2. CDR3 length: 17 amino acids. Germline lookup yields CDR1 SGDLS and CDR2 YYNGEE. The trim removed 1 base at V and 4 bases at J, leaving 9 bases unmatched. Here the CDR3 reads CASSVQSSGTRYNEQFF. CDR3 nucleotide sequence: TGTGCCAGCAGCGTACAGTCTAGCGGGACCCGTTACAATGAGCAGTTCTTC.

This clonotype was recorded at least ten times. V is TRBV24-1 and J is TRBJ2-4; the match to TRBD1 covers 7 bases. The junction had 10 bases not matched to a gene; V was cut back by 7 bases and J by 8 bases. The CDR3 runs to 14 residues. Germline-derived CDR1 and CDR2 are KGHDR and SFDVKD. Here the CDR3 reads CATSDLYQGDIQYF. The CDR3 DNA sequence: TGTGCCACCAGCGACCTCTACCAGGGGGACATTCAGTACTTC.

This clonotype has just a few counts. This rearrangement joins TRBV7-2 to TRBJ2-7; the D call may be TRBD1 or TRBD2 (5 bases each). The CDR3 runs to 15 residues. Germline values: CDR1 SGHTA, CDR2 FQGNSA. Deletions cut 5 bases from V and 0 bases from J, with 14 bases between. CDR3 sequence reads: CASSPRDGRSYEQYF. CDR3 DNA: TGTGCCAGCAGCCCCCGGGACGGCCGCTCCTACGAGCAGTACTTC.